These 4 T cell receptor beta chains were all obtained from the same sample, sequenced in a study of PD-1 blockade in classical Hodgkin lymphoma. As for time point: newly diagnosed, previously untreated cHL patient sample. TCRdb's table, derived via immunoSEQ multiplex PCR, lists solely in-frame clones and lacks some. The sample lists about 16,000 clones, almost 85% occurring once. The sample taken for sequencing was peripheral blood mononuclear cells (PBMCs). Source of these receptors: a human donor with classical Hodgkin lymphoma.

The chain uses TRBV5-1 and TRBJ1-1, with TRBD1 as a possible D gene (6 bases). The CDR3 totals 14 residues. V was clipped by 3 bases and J by 1 base, with 10 bases between them. Germline V gene sequence: CDR1 SGHRS, CDR2 YFSETQ. CDR3 bases: TGCGCCAGCAGCTCTCGGACAGCGAACACTGAAGCTTTCTTT. Translation gives CASSSRTANTEAFF.

V is TRBV10-2 and J is TRBJ2-3; D gene unclear. Germline V gives CDR1 WSHSY, CDR2 SAAADI. V gave up 7 bases and J gave up 1 base, with 15 bases separating them. The CDR3 spans 15 residues. The CDR3 is CASTPPSSGTDTQYF. The CDR3 DNA reads as TGCGCCAGCACCCCTCCCTCCTCCGGCACAGATACGCAGTATTTT.

Here the CDR3 DNA reads TGCGCCAGCAGCTTCCGACAGGGTGGGAACACTGAAGCTTTCTTT. Amino acids: CASSFRQGGNTEAFF. The rearrangement uses TRBV5-1 and TRBJ1-1, with TRBD1 matching 7 bases. With V trimmed by 2 bases and J by 1 base, 5 bases remained unmatched. This CDR3 has 15 residues. Per the germline V gene, CDR1 is SGHRS and CDR2 is YFSETQ.

The J gene is TRBJ1-3, the V gene TRBV6-6; D call uncertain. Germline CDR1 and CDR2: MNHNY and SVGAGI (reference sequence). V shed 5 bases and J shed 3 bases, with 8 bases lying between them. The CDR3 is made up of 13 amino acids. The DNA of the CDR3 is TGTGCCAGCAGTACCCCGGGTGGAAACACCATATATTTT. It is translated as CASSTPGGNTIYF.